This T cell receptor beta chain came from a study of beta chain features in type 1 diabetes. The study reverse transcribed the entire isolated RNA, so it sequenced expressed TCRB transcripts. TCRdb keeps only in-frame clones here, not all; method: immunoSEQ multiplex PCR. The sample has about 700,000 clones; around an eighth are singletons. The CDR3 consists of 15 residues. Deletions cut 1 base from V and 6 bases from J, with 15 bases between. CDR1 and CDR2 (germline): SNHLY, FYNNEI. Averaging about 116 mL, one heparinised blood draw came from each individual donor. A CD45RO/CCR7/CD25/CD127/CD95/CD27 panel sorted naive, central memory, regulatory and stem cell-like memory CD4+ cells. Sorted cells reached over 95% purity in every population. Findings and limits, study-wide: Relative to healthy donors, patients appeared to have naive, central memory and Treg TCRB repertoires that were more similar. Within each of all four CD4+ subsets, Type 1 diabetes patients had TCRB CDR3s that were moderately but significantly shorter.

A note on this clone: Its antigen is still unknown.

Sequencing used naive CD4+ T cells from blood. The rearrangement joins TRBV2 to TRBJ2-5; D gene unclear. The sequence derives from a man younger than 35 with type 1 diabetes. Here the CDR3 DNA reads TGTGCCAGCAGTGAAGAAAGGGTTCCCGGCAAGACCCAGTACTTC. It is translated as CASSEERVPGKTQYF.